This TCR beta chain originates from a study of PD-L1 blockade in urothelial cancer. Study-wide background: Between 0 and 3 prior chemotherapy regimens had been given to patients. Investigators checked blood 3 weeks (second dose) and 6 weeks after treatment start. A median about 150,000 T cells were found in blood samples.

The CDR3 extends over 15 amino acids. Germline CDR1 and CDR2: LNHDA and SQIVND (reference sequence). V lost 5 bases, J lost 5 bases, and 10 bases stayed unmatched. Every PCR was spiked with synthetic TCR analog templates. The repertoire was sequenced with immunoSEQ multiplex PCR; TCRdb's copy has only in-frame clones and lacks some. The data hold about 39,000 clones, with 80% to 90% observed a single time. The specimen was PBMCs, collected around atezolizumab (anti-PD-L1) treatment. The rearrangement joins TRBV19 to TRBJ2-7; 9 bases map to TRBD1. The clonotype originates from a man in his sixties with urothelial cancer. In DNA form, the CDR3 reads TGTGCCAGTAGTCCGACAGGGGACAGGGACGACGAGCAGTACTTC. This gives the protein CASSPTGDRDDEQYF.